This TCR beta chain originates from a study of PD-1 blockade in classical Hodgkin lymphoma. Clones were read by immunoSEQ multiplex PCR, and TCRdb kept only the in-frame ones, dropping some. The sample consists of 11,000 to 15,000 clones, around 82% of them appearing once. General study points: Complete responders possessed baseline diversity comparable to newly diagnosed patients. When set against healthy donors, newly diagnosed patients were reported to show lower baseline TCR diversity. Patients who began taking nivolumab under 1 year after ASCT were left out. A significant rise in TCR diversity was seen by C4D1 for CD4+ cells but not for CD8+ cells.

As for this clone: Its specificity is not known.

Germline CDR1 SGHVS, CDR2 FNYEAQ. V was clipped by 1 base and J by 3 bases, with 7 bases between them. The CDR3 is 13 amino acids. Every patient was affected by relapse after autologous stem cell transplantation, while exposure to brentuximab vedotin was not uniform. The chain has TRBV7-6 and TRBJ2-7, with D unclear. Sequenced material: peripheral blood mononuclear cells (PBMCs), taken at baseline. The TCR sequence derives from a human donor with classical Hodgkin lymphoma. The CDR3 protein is CASSLGRYYEQYF. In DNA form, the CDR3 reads TGTGCCAGCAGCTTAGGGCGTTACTACGAGCAGTACTTC.